These 5 T cell receptor beta chains came from one sample sequenced in a study of T cell changes during pregnancy in multiple sclerosis. Measured with immunoSEQ multiplex PCR; TCRdb has only the in-frame clones, and not every one. The sample has 24,000 or so clones; around nine tenths are singletons. Here the sequenced sample was CD8+ T cells from peripheral blood mononuclear cells, taken in the first trimester of pregnancy. The receptors stem from a female donor in good health, enrolled as a control in a pregnancy study.

The gene calls are TRBV5-1 and TRBJ2-7; D may be TRBD2 (5 bases). Germline V gene sequence: CDR1 SGHRS, CDR2 YFSETQ. CDR3 length equals 15 residues. Trimming removed 0 bases from V and 3 bases from J, with 13 bases in between. The CDR3 bases are TGCGCCAGCAGCTTGGCGTACGAGGGAATCTACGAGCAGTACTTC. This encodes CASSLAYEGIYEQYF.

This clone appeared a single time. This chain uses TRBV28 with TRBJ2-1, with TRBD1 identical over 12 bases. The germline gives CDR1 MDHEN, CDR2 SYDVKM. The ends lost 3 bases at V and 7 bases at J; junction bases unmatched: 7. This CDR3 spans 16 amino acids. CDR3: CASSFSPGQGANEQFF. CDR3 sequence (DNA): TGTGCCAGCAGTTTCTCTCCGGGACAGGGGGCTAATGAGCAGTTCTTC.

The chain recombines TRBV28 with TRBJ2-1, with TRBD2 matching 12 bases. The CDR3 has 16 residues. Germline trimming cut 6 bases from V and 3 bases from J; bases unmatched to any gene: 6. Germline CDR1 is MDHEN and CDR2 is SYDVKM. CDR3 bases: TGTGCCAGCAGCCTACTAGCGGGGGGTAACTACAATGAGCAGTTCTTC. As protein: CASSLLAGGNYNEQFF.

The chain recombines TRBV4-3 with TRBJ2-7; TRBD2 matches 11 bases. The germline gives CDR1 LGHNA, CDR2 YSLEER. V was pared by 0 bases and J by 4 bases, with 2 bases of the junction left unmatched. The CDR3 sequence is 15 residues long. The CDR3 DNA reads TGCGCCAGCAGCCAAGACGGGACTAGCGGATACGAGCAGTACTTC. It encodes CASSQDGTSGYEQYF.

The table lists this clone with a few counts. The chain employs TRBV11-2 and TRBJ2-1; no definite D call. CDR3 size: 15 residues. Germline CDR1 reads SGHAT; CDR2 reads FQNNGV. The V end lost 1 base, the J end lost 5 bases, and 12 bases lay between the germline ends. The CDR3 coding sequence is TGTGCCAGCAGCTTAGCTGGCGGCTCGAACAATGAGCAGTTCTTC. This gives the protein CASSLAGGSNNEQFF.